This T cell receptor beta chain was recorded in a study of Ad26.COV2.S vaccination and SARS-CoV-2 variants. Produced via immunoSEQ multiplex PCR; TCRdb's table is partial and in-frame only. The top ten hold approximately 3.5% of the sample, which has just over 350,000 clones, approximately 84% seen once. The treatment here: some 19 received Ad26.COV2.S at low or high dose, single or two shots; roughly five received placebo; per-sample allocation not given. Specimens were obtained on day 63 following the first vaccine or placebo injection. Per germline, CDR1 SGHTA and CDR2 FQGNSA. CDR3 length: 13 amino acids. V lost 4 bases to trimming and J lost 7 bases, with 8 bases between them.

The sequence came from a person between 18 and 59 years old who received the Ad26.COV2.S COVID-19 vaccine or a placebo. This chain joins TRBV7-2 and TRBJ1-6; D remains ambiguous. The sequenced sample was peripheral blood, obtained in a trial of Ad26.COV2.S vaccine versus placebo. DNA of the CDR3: TGTGCCAGCAGCTCCCGGCAAAATTCACCCCTCCACTTT. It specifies CASSSRQNSPLHF.